The clone carrying this T cell receptor beta chain was detected ten times or more. Alpha- and beta-chain coverage of first-strand cDNA came from TRAV- and TRBV-specific primers. The PCR that amplified TCRs ran for 20 to 25 cycles, relying on a constant-region primer and a V-primer adapter. TCRdb independently ran MiXCR on the reads; one entry per CDR3 protein. This table holds about 89,000 distinct CDR3 sequences, roughly a tenth found once. The sample is drawn from a study of low-dose radiotherapy and immunotherapy resistance in tumors. Study overall: A total of 13 Gy over 26 weeks was given to Cohort 2 as 1 Gy per fraction every two weeks. Every two weeks patients got nivolumab 240 mg flat dose, plus ipilimumab 1 mg/kg every six weeks, intravenously. The drug cyclophosphamide was given into a vein at 200 mg/m2 every two weeks, one day before radiation and immunotherapy.

V dropped 8 bases and J dropped 0 bases, with 17 bases sitting between them. CDR1 and CDR2 (germline): SGHTA, FQGNSA. The CDR3 covers 15 residues. Regarding time point: before trial treatment. This receptor was taken from a male donor with prostate cancer. Sequenced material: PBMCs, taken before treatment. V and J are TRBV7-2 and TRBJ2-7; a possible D gene is TRBD2 (5 bases). CDR3 in amino acids: CASAEGRTASYEQYF. CDR3 sequence (DNA): TGTGCCAGCGCAGAGGGCAGGACTGCCTCCTACGAGCAGTACTTC.